The 13 T cell receptor beta chains below all came from one sample that was sequenced in a study of T cells in Graves' hyperthyroidism and ophthalmopathy (dated 2019 in TCRdb). The receptor library was made with multiplex PCR. TCRdb lists the instrument as Illumina HiSeq 2000. The TCR beta CDR3 regions were amplified from the RNA transcripts. The TCR CDR3 was subjected to a first round of RT-PCR using the HTBI primer set and the Qiagen OneStep RT-PCR kit. TCRdb reanalyzed the raw reads on its own, using fastp at Q25 for trimming and MiXCR for clone calling, and kept in-frame beta chains. All rows with the same CDR3 protein become a single entry with the most common DNA and genes. This sample comprises about 740,000 distinct CDR3 sequences, roughly 15% of them detected only once. The top ten hold about a tenth of the sample. Sequenced input: blood. The receptors derive from a woman aged 18-29 years with Graves' hyperthyroidism.

This clonotype was detected only a few times. V and J are TRBV7-9 and TRBJ2-7; D call uncertain. This CDR3 spans 16 amino acids. Trimming pared 4 bases from V and 0 bases from J, leaving 16 bases between. The V gene's germline CDR1 is SEHNR and CDR2 FQNEAQ (reference sequence). The CDR3 is CASSSVRVLLSYEQYF. In DNA, the CDR3 is TGTGCCAGCAGCTCCGTACGGGTCTTGCTCTCCTACGAGCAGTACTTC.

This clonotype has a count of ten or more. V usage is TRBV24-1 and J usage is TRBJ1-5; D gene ambiguous. Germline V gene lookup returns CDR1 KGHDR and CDR2 SFDVKD. The CDR3 is 12 residues long. Trimming cost V 5 bases and J 5 bases, with 6 bases left between them. The CDR3 loop is CATSGAYQPQHF. CDR3 sequence (DNA): TGTGCCACCAGTGGCGCTTATCAGCCCCAGCATTTT.

In this sample, this clonotype turned up many times. The J gene is TRBJ2-4, the V gene TRBV20-1, with D maybe TRBD2 (6 bases). With 1 base removed from V and 7 bases from J, the gap between germline ends came to 11 bases. The CDR3 sequence is 13 residues long. CDR1 and CDR2 from the germline V gene are DFQATT and SNEGSKA (reference sequence). The CDR3 protein is CSARVLDYNIQYF. CDR3 coding DNA: TGCAGTGCTAGAGTCCTGGACTACAACATTCAGTACTTC.

Comment on this clonotype: An end of the junction differs from the germline gene, which may be a read error. The genes are TRBV15 and TRBJ1-1, with a tentative D call TRBD1 (5 bases). The CDR3 length is 14 residues. Germline V lookup: CDR1 LNHNV, CDR2 YYDKDF (reference sequence). The CDR3 nucleotides read TGTGCCGCCAGCAGCCCTGGGTGGGGCACGGAAGCTTTCTTT. Protein product: CAASSPGWGTEAFF.

There are a few counts of this clonotype. This chain joins TRBV15 and TRBJ2-7; 8 bases line up with TRBD1. This CDR3 has 13 amino acids. Germline V CDR1 and CDR2: LNHNV, YYDKDF (reference sequence). V gave up 3 bases and J gave up 7 bases; unmatched junction bases: 5. The DNA for the CDR3 is TGTGCCACCAGCAGGGATACAGGGGGGGAGCAGTACTTC. As protein: CATSRDTGGEQYF.

This clonotype showed up just a few times. One end of the junction varies from germline; a read error may be responsible. The rearrangement links TRBV12-3 or TRBV12-4 to TRBJ2-1; 8 nucleotides line up with TRBD2. The CDR3 has 16 residues. CDR3 DNA sequence: TGTGCCAGCAGTTTACGGGCGGGAGGAAACTACAATGAGCAGTCCTTC. This encodes CASSLRAGGNYNEQSF.

To note about this clonotype: The CDR3 does not end in the conserved phenylalanine or tryptophan, so this is likely a read error. This chain connects TRBV2 to TRBJ2-2; possible D gene TRBD2, 6 bases. There are 15 residues in the CDR3. V lost 2 bases, J lost 4 bases, and 11 bases lay in between. The germline V gene has CDR1 SNHLY and CDR2 FYNNEI. CDR3 residues: CASSERAGGTGELFS. In nucleotides, the CDR3 is TGTGCCAGCAGTGAACGGGCCGGGGGCACCGGGGAGCTGTTTTCT.

This clonotype has only a few counts. The chain recombines TRBV3-1 with TRBJ1-2, with 7 positions matching TRBD1. CDR3 size: 13 residues. Germline V gives CDR1 LGHDT, CDR2 YNNKEL (reference sequence). The V segment lost 4 bases and the J segment 5 bases; nucleotides outside the gene matches: 4. CDR3 in amino acids: CASSPGQRYGYTF. The DNA of the CDR3 is TGTGCCAGCAGCCCGGGACAGCGGTATGGCTACACCTTC.

A few counts support this clonotype. V usage is TRBV4-2 and J usage is TRBJ2-3; weak D call: TRBD2 (6 bases). Trimming removed 2 bases at V and 4 bases at J, with 13 bases between. The CDR3 has 15 residues. CDR1 LGHNA and CDR2 YNFKEQ come from the germline V gene. The CDR3 bases are TGTGCCAGCAGCCAACGGGTAGGGGAGGCAGATACGCAGTATTTT. It yields the protein CASSQRVGEADTQYF.

This clonotype turned up a few times. V usage is TRBV27 and J usage is TRBJ2-7, with 7 nucleotides matching TRBD1. Germline CDR1 is MNHEY and CDR2 is SMNVEV (reference sequence). V lost 5 bases, J lost 2 bases, and 6 bases stayed unmatched. This CDR3 is built from 14 residues. In nucleotides, the CDR3 is TGTGCCAGCAGTCACAGGGGCCCCACCTACGAGCAGTACTTC. It yields the protein CASSHRGPTYEQYF.

This clonotype occurred many times. V usage is TRBV11-2 and J usage is TRBJ2-3; 7 bases fit TRBD1. The CDR3 runs to 15 residues. CDR1 is SGHAT and CDR2 is FQNNGV in the germline V gene. J was trimmed by 6 bases and V by 2 bases; bases with no gene match: 8. As DNA, the CDR3 is TGTGCCAGCAGCTTAATAGGGGGCAGGGCTGATACGCAGTATTTT. It codes for CASSLIGGRADTQYF.

This clonotype was picked up a small number of times. The J gene is TRBJ1-5, the V gene TRBV28; D is ambiguous. Germline V CDR1 and CDR2: MDHEN, SYDVKM. Trimming removed 7 bases at V and 0 bases at J, with 13 bases between. This CDR3 contains 15 residues. The CDR3 DNA sequence: TGTGCCAGCACCCCCCAGCGGATTAGCAATCAGCCCCAGCATTTT. As protein: CASTPQRISNQPQHF.

This clonotype was counted many times. This chain joins TRBV3-1 and TRBJ2-3; 9 positions agree with TRBD2. The CDR3 extends over 15 amino acids. The J segment lost 6 bases and the V segment lost 4 bases, leaving 8 bases of the junction unmatched. CDR1 is LGHDT and CDR2 is YNNKEL in the germline V gene (reference sequence). The CDR3 nucleotides read TGTGCCAGCAGCCTAGAAGCGGGGGGTCCGGATACGCAGTATTTT. This translates into CASSLEAGGPDTQYF.